This T cell receptor beta chain was sequenced in a study of technical replicates of blood from a handful of donors. Sequenced by immunoSEQ multiplex PCR; TCRdb stores in-frame clones only, minus some. The sample has tens of thousands of clones, approximately 95% seen once. The CDR3 consists of 16 residues. Germline V gene data show CDR1 as SGHDN and CDR2 as FVKESK. With 0 bases removed from V and 5 bases from J, the gap between germline ends came to 15 bases. Sequencing was performed on T cells isolated from PBMCs. This sequence was found in a human donor in good health. V is TRBV14 and J is TRBJ2-3, with TRBD1 as a possible D gene (6 bases). The CDR3 loop is CASSQEGHPGVDTQYF. The CDR3 DNA follows: TGTGCCAGCAGCCAAGAGGGACACCCAGGAGTAGATACGCAGTATTTT.